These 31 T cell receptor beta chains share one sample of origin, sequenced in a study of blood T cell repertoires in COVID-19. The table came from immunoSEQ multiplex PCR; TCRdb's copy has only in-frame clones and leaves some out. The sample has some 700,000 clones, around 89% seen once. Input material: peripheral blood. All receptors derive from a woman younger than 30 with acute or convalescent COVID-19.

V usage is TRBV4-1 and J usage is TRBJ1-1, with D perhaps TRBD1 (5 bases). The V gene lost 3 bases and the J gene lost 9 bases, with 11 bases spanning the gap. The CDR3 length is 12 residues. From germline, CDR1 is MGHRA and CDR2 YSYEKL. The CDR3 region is CASSHWGSKAFF. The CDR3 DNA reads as TGCGCCAGCAGCCATTGGGGCAGCAAAGCTTTCTTT.

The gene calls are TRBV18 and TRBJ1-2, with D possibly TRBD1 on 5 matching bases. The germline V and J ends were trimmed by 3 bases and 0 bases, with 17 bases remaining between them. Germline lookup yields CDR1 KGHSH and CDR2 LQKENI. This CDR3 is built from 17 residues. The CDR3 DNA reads TGTGCCAGCTCACCGAGCCAGGGCCTAGTCTCTAACTATGGCTACACCTTC. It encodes CASSPSQGLVSNYGYTF.

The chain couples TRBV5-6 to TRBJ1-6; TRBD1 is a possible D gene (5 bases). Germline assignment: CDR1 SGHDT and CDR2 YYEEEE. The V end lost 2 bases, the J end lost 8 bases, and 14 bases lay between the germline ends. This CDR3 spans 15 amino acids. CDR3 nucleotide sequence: TGTGCCAGCAGCTTCGGGCTCTCGGGGGATTCACCCCTCCACTTT. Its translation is CASSFGLSGDSPLHF.

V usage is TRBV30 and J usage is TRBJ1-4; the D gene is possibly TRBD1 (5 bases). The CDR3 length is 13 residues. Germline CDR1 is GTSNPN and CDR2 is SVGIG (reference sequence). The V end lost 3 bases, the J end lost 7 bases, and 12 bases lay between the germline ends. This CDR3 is CAWRGAFREKLFF. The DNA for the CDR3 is TGTGCCTGGAGAGGGGCGTTCCGTGAAAAACTGTTTTTT.

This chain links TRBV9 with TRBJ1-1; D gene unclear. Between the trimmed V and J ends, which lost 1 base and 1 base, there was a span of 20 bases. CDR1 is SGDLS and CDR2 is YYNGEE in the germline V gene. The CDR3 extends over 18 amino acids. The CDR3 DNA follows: TGTGCCAGCAGCGTAACTCCCCGGGTGACTGATGGGAACACTGAAGCTTTCTTT. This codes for CASSVTPRVTDGNTEAFF.

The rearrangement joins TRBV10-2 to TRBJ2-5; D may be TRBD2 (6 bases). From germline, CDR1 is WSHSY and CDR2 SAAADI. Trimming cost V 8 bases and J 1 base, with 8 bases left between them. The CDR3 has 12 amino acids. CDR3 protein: CASSGVQETQYF. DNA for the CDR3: TGCGCCAGCTCGGGGGTCCAAGAGACCCAGTACTTC.

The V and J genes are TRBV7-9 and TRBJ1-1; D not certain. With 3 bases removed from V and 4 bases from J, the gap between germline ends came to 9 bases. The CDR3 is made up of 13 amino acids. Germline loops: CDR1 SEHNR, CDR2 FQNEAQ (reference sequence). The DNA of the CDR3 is TGTGCCAGCAGCTTCGCGGAGGGCACTGAAGCTTTCTTT. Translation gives CASSFAEGTEAFF.

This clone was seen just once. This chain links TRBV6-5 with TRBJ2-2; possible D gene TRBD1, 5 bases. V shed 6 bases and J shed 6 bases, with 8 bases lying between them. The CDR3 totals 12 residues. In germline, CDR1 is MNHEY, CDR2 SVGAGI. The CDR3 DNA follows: TGTGCCAGCAGCCCCAGGGCCGGGGAGCTGTTTTTT. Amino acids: CASSPRAGELFF.

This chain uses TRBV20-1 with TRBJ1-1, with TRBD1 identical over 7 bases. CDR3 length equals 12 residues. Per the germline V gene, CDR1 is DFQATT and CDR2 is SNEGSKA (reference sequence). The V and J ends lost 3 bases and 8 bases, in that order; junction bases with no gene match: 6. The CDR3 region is CSASQQGTEAFF. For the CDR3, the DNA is TGCAGTGCTAGTCAACAGGGGACCGAAGCTTTCTTT.

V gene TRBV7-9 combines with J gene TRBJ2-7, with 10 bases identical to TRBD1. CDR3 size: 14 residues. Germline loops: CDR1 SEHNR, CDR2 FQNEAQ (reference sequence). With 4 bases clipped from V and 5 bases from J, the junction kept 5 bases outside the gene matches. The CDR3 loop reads CASSSRDRGHEQYF. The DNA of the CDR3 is TGTGCCAGCAGCTCGAGGGACAGGGGCCACGAGCAGTACTTC.

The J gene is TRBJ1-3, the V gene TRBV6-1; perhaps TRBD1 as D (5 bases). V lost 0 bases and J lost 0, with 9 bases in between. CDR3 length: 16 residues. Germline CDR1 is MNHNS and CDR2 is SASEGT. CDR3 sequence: CASSEALDISGNTIYF. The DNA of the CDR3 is TGTGCCAGCAGTGAAGCTCTGGACATCTCTGGAAACACCATATATTTT.

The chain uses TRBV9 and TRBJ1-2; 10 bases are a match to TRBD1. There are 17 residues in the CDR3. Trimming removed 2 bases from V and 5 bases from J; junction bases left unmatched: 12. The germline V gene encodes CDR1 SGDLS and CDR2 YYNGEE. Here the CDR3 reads CASSVEPGTGDSYGYTF. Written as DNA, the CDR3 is TGTGCCAGCAGCGTGGAGCCCGGGACAGGGGATTCGTATGGCTACACCTTC.

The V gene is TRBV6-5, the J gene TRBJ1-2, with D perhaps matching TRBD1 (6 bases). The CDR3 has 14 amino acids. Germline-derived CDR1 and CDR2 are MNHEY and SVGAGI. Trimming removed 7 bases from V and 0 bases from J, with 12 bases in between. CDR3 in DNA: TGTGCCAGCACTCGGACAGATTCTAACTATGGCTACACCTTC. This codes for CASTRTDSNYGYTF.

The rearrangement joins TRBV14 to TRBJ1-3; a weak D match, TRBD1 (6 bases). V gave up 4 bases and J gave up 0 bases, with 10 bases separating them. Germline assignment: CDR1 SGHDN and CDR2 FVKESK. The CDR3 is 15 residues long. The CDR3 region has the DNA TGTGCCAGCAGCCCAAGGACAGACTCTGGAAACACCATATATTTT. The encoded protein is CASSPRTDSGNTIYF.

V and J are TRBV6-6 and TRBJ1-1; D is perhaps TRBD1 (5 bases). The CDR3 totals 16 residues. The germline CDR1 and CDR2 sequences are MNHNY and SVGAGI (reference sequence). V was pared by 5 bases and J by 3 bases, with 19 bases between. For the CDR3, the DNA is TGTGCCAGCAGTCCCGGGGGGATAGACGGGGACACTGAAGCTTTCTTT. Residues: CASSPGGIDGDTEAFF.

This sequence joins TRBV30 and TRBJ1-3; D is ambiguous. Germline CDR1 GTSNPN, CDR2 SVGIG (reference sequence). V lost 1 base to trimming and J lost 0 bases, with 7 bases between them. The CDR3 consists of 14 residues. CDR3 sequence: CAWSGPVSGNTIYF. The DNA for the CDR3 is TGTGCCTGGAGTGGGCCAGTCTCTGGAAACACCATATATTTT.

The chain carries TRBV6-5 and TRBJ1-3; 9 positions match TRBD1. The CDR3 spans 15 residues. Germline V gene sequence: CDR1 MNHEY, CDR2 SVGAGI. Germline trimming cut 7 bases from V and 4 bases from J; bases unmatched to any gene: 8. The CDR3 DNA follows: TGTGCCAGCACCTCAGACAGGGGGTTAGGAAACACCATATATTTT. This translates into CASTSDRGLGNTIYF.

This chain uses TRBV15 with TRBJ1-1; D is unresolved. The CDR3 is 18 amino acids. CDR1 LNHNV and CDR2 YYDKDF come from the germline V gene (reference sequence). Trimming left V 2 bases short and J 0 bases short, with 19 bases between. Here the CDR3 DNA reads TGTGCCACCAGCAGAAGACCTAGATTCCAGAGAATGAACACTGAAGCTTTCTTT. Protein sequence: CATSRRPRFQRMNTEAFF. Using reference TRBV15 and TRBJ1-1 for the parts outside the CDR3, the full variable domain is DAMVIQNPRYQVTQFGKPVTLSCSQTLNHNVMYWYQQKSSQAPKLLFHYYDKDFNNEADTPDNFQSRRPNTSFCFLDIRSPGLGDTAMYLCATSRRPRFQRMNTEAFFGQGTRLTVV.

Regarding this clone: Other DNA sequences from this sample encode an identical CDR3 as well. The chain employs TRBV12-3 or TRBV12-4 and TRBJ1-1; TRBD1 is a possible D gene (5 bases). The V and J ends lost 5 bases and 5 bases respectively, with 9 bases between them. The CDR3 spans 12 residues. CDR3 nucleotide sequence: TGTGCCAGCAGTCCCGGGGGAACTGAAGCTTTCTTT. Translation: CASSPGGTEAFF.

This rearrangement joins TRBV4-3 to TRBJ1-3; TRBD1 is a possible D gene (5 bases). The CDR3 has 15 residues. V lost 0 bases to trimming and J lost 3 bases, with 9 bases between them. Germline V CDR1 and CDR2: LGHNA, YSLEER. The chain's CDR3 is CASSQESGYGNTIYF. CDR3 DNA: TGCGCCAGCAGCCAAGAGTCAGGGTATGGAAACACCATATATTTT.

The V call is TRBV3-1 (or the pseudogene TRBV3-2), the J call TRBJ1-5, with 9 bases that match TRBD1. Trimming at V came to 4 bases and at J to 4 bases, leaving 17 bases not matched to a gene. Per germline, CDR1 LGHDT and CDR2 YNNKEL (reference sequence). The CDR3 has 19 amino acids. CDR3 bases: TGTGCCAGCAGCCCCCACCGGACAGGGGCCCCCAATTTTAATCAGCCCCAGCATTTT. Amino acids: CASSPHRTGAPNFNQPQHF.

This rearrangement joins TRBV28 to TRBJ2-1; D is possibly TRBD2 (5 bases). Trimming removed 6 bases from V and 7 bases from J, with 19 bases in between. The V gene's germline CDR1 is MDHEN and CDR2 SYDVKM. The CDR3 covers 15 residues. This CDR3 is CASSPLSETINEQFF. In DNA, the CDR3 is TGTGCCAGCAGCCCGCTGTCCGAGACTATAAATGAGCAGTTCTTC.

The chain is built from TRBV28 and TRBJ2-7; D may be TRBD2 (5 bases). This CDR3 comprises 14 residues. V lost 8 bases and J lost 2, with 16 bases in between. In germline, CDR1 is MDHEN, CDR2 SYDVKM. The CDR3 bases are TGTGCCAGCGCCCTTCATAGCGACCCCTACGAGCAGTACTTC. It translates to CASALHSDPYEQYF.

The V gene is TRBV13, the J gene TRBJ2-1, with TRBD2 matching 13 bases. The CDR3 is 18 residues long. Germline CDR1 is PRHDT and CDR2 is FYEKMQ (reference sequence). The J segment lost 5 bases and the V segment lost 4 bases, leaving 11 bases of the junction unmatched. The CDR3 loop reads CASSSDRLAGGVDNEQFF. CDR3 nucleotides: TGTGCCAGCAGCTCAGACCGACTAGCGGGGGGTGTCGACAATGAGCAGTTCTTC. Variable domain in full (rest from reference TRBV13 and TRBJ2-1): AAGVIQSPRHLIKEKRETATLKCYPIPRHDTVYWYQQGPGQDPQFLISFYEKMQSDKGSIPDRFSAQQFSDYHSELNMSSLELGDSALYFCASSSDRLAGGVDNEQFFGPGTRLTVL.

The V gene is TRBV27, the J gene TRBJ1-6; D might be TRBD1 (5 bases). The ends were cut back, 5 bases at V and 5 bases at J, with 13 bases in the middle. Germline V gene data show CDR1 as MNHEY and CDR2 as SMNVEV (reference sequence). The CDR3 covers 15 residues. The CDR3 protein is CASSPRDSDNSPLHF. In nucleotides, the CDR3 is TGTGCCAGCAGTCCTCGGGACTCGGATAATTCACCCCTCCACTTT.

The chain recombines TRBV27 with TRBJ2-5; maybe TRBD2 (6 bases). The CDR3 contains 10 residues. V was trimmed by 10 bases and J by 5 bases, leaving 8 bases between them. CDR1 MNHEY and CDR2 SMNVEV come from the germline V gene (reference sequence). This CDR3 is CATGGETQYF. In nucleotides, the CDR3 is TGTGCCACCGGAGGGGAGACCCAGTACTTC.

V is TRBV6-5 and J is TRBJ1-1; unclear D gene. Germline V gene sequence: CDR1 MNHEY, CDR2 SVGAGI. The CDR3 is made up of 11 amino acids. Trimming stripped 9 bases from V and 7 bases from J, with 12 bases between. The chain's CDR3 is CASMSNFEAFF. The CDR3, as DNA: TGTGCCAGTATGTCCAACTTTGAAGCTTTCTTT.

The CDR3 region has the DNA TGTGCCAGCAGCCCCCCCACAGGGGGCAGCACCGGGGAGCTGTTTTTT. Translating gives CASSPPTGGSTGELFF. The chain has TRBV5-6 and TRBJ2-2; the match to TRBD1 covers 9 bases. CDR1 is SGHDT and CDR2 is YYEEEE in the germline V gene. The CDR3 has 16 amino acids. Trimming at V came to 4 bases and at J to 4 bases, leaving 8 bases not matched to a gene. Full variable domain (outside the CDR3, taken from reference TRBV5-6 and TRBJ2-2): DAGVTQSPTHLIKTRGQQVTLRCSPKSGHDTVSWYQQALGQGPQFIFQYYEEEERQRGNFPDRFSGHQFPNYSSELNVNALLLGDSALYLCASSPPTGGSTGELFFGEGSRLTVL.

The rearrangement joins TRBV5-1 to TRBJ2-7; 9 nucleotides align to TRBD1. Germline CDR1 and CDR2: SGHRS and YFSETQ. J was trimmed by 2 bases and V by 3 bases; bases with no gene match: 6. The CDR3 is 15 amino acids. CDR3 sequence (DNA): TGCGCCAGCAGCTCCGAAACAGGGGGCCCCTACGAGCAGTACTTC. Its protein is CASSSETGGPYEQYF.

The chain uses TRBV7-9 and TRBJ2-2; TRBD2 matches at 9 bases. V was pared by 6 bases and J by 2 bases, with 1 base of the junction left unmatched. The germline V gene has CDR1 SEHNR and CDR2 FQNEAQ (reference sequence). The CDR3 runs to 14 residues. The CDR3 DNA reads TGTGCCAGCAGAGCGGGGGGAAACACCGGGGAGCTGTTTTTT. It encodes CASRAGGNTGELFF. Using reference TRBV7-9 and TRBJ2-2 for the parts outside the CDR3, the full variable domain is DTGVSQNPRHKITKRGQNVTFRCDPISEHNRLYWYRQTLGQGPEFLTYFQNEAQLEKSRLLSDRFSAERPKGSFSTLEIQRTEQGDSAMYLCASRAGGNTGELFFGEGSRLTVL.

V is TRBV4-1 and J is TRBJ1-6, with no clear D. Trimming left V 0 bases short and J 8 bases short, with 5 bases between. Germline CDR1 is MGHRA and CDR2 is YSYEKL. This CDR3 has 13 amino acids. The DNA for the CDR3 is TGCGCCAGCAGCCAAGATCCAGATTCACCCCTCCACTTT. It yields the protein CASSQDPDSPLHF.